The rows below give T cell receptor beta chains drawn from one sample of a study of blood T cells in healthy people across ages. MiXCR, applied by TCRdb to the 5' RACE reads, yields one record per CDR3 protein. The table records roughly 1.5 million distinct CDR3 sequences, 40% to 45% of them present only once. The source material was blood. These receptors all come from a woman younger than 35 in good health. The CDR3 runs from the conserved cysteine through the conserved F or W. Fields, in order: D gene, clone size, V gene, J gene, CDR3 DNA, CDR3 protein. D genes are given only for firm matches. Size is stated for part of the rows, as once, few or many counts, or as a class when the clone is expanded.

>.|.|TRBV7-9|TRBJ1-2
TGTGCCAGCAGCTTAGTTTCGAGCCATTCCGATGGCTACACCTTC
CASSLVSSHSDGYTF
>TRBD2|.|TRBV6-5|TRBJ2-1
TGTGCCAGCAGTCCACTAGCGGGGTTACTCAATGAGCAGTTCTTC
CASSPLAGLLNEQFF
>TRBD1|.|TRBV6-1|TRBJ2-7
TGTGCCAGCACCCGCGAAGGTCAGGGGGCAAACGAGCAGTACTTC
CASTREGQGANEQYF
>TRBD1|.|TRBV6-5|TRBJ2-4
TGTGCCAGCAGTCAAACAGGGGGCCAAAACATTCAGTACTTC
CASSQTGGQNIQYF
>TRBD1|.|TRBV2|TRBJ1-1
TGTGCCAGCCTCGGGACAGGGGGCTTGAGCACTGAAGCTTTCTTT
CASLGTGGLSTEAFF
>TRBD2|.|TRBV7-2|TRBJ2-7
TGTGCCAGCAGCTTACAAGCGGGAGCGTACGGGCAGTACTTC
CASSLQAGAYGQYF
>.|.|TRBV24-1|TRBJ2-1
TGTGCCACCAGTGATTTAAGTTTATCGAGGAATGAGCAGTTCTTC
CATSDLSLSRNEQFF
>.|.|TRBV29-1|TRBJ2-7
TGCAGCGTTGAAGTGGGACTCCAAAGCTCCTACAATGAGCAGTACTTC
CSVEVGLQSSYNEQYF
>.|.|TRBV4-1|TRBJ2-5
TGCGCCAGCAGCCACCCCTCCCGACTAACGGGAGTAGAGACCCAGTACTTC
CASSHPSRLTGVETQYF
>.|few|TRBV6-2/TRBV6-3|TRBJ2-3
TGTGCCAGCAGCTCCCGGACGCCCCGGGATACGCAGTATTTT
CASSSRTPRDTQYF
>TRBD2|few|TRBV11-2|TRBJ2-7
TGTGCCAGCAGTACGGGACTAGCATACGAGCAGTACTTC
CASSTGLAYEQYF
>.|.|TRBV29-1|TRBJ2-7
TGCAGCGTTGATAAACAGGGAAGTTTCTACGAGCAGTACTTC
CSVDKQGSFYEQYF
>.|few|TRBV7-9|TRBJ1-1
TGTGCCACCGATCACCGGGAGGCTATTGCTTTCTTT
CATDHREAIAFF
>.|.|TRBV25-1|TRBJ2-3
TGTGCCAGCAGTGAAAGGCCAGATACGCAGTATTTT
CASSERPDTQYF
>.|.|TRBV29-1|TRBJ2-1
TGCAGCGTTGAATGGGCCCCCAGCACCTACAATGAGCAGTTCTTC
CSVEWAPSTYNEQFF
>TRBD1|.|TRBV6-2/TRBV6-3|TRBJ1-5
TGTGCCAGCAGCCTTACAGGGGCGCCCAATCAGCCCCAGCATTTT
CASSLTGAPNQPQHF
>.|few|TRBV3-1|TRBJ2-3
TGTGCCAGCAGCCAAGGGCGGTTCGATACGCAGTATTTT
CASSQGRFDTQYF
>.|.|TRBV10-2|TRBJ2-5
TGCGCCATCTCGCCTCAATACCAAGAGACCCAGTACTTC
CAISPQYQETQYF
>TRBD2|many|TRBV4-2|TRBJ2-3
TGTGCCAGCAGACGCCTAGCGGGTCGAAGCACAGATACGCAGTATTTT
CASRRLAGRSTDTQYF
>.|.|TRBV4-3|TRBJ1-1
TGCGCCAGCAGCCAAGATACCGACATGTACACTGAAGCTTTCTTT
CASSQDTDMYTEAFF
>.|many|TRBV7-9|TRBJ2-7
TGTGCCAGCAGCTTGGATGGCCAAACCTACGAGCAGTACTTC
CASSLDGQTYEQYF
>TRBD1|few|TRBV2|TRBJ2-7
TGTGCCAGCCTTTCCATGGGGACAGGTACCTACGAGCAGTACTTC
CASLSMGTGTYEQYF
>TRBD2|.|TRBV6-6|TRBJ2-7
TGTGCCAGCAGGGTAGCGGGGGACCTCTCCTACGAGCAGTACTTC
CASRVAGDLSYEQYF
>TRBD1|.|TRBV15|TRBJ1-2
TGTGCCACCAGCAGAGCGACAGGGTTTAGCTATGGCTACACCTTC
CATSRATGFSYGYTF
>.|many|TRBV7-2|TRBJ2-5
TGTGCCAGCAGCCCCCCAGGGTACAATGAGCAGTACTTC
CASSPPGYNEQYF
>.|.|TRBV7-2|TRBJ1-2
TGTGCCAGCAGCTTAGAGGGTTATCGGGGCTACTCCTTC
CASSLEGYRGYSF
>.|.|TRBV20-1|TRBJ2-7
TGCAGTGCTAGAGATTTCTCCGCGTACGAGCAGTACTTC
CSARDFSAYEQYF
>.|.|TRBV3-1|TRBJ2-1
TGTGCCAGCAGCCAAGACACCAGCACATTCAATGAGCAGTTCTTC
CASSQDTSTFNEQFF
>.|many|TRBV3-1|TRBJ2-5
TGTGCCAGCAGCCAAGTGACGGGCCAAGAGACCCAGTACTTC
CASSQVTGQETQYF
>.|.|TRBV10-1|TRBJ2-5
TGCGCCAGGTTCCAAGAGACCCAGTACTTC
CARFQETQYF
>TRBD1|few|TRBV20-1|TRBJ2-5
TGCAGTGCTCTCACCGGGACAGGGGGCGATGAGCAGTACTTC
CSALTGTGGDEQYF
>.|few|TRBV2|TRBJ1-2
TGTGCCAGCAGTGACGGGATAGCCTCTGGCTACACCTTC
CASSDGIASGYTF
>.|.|TRBV6-2/TRBV6-3|TRBJ2-1
TGTGCCAGCAGTTCTTTGACAGGAACCTTCAATGAGCAGTTCTTC
CASSSLTGTFNEQFF
>.|few|TRBV20-1|TRBJ1-1
TGCAGTGCCAAACAGGGTTTCACTGAAGCTTTCTTT
CSAKQGFTEAFF
>TRBD2|.|TRBV20-1|TRBJ2-3
TGCAGTGCTACCAGGACTAGCGGGAGCGACACAGATACGCAGTATTTT
CSATRTSGSDTDTQYF
>.|.|TRBV20-1|TRBJ1-1
TGCAGTGCTAGAGTGAACAGGAGGCACACTGAAGCTTTCTTT
CSARVNRRHTEAFF
>.|few|TRBV6-5|TRBJ2-5
TGTGCCAGCAGACGGGGACGACTCCAAGAGACCCAGTACTTC
CASRRGRLQETQYF
>TRBD2|few|TRBV20-1|TRBJ2-3
TGCAGTGCTTCCAGCCTAGCGGGAGTCACAGATACGCAGTATTTT
CSASSLAGVTDTQYF
>.|.|TRBV5-6|TRBJ1-5
TGTGCCAGCAGCTTGGCGCGGGGGTGGAACCAGCATTTT
CASSLARGWNQHF
>.|.|TRBV10-3|TRBJ2-1
TGTGCCATGGGCGGGATCTCCTACAATGAGCAGTTCTTC
CAMGGISYNEQFF
>TRBD2|few|TRBV7-3|TRBJ2-1
TGTGCCAGCAGCTTAATTGCTAGCGGGAGGTTCCCGAGGTGGAATGAGCAGTTCTTC
CASSLIASGRFPRWNEQFF
>TRBD2|.|TRBV6-1|TRBJ2-3
TGTGCCAGCAGGGGCGGGGGATCAGATACGCAGTATTTT
CASRGGGSDTQYF
>.|.|TRBV28|TRBJ1-1
TGTGCCAGCAGTTTATTGGAGTACCGCGGAGGAGCTTTCTTT
CASSLLEYRGGAFF
>.|few|TRBV7-2|TRBJ2-5
TGTGCCAGCAGCTTAGGGAGGTCGGGAGAGACCCAGTACTTC
CASSLGRSGETQYF
>.|.|TRBV4-1|TRBJ1-1
TGCGCCAGCAGCCAAGTAGGGCAGGTCTACACTGAAGCTTTCTTT
CASSQVGQVYTEAFF
>.|few|TRBV7-2|TRBJ2-7
TGTGCCAGCAGTTTAGCCCAGCCCTACGAGCAGTACTTC
CASSLAQPYEQYF
>.|.|TRBV5-4|TRBJ2-1
TGTGCCAGCAGCTTCGCAACACAAGACAATGAGCAGTTCTTC
CASSFATQDNEQFF
>.|.|TRBV7-2|TRBJ2-1
TGTGCCAGCAGCTCGGACCACAGAAAGTTCTTC
CASSSDHRKFF
>TRBD2|.|TRBV28|TRBJ2-7
TGTGCCAGCAGTTTTCCCCCTAGCGGGAGGGCCGACGAGCAGTACTTC
CASSFPPSGRADEQYF
>TRBD2|many|TRBV4-3|TRBJ2-7
TGCGCCAGCAGCCAAGTGCTAGCGGGAGTTTACGAGCAGTACTTC
CASSQVLAGVYEQYF
>.|.|TRBV7-9|TRBJ1-4
TGTGCCAGCAGCTTAGTTTCCCAACCTAATGAAAAACTGTTTTTT
CASSLVSQPNEKLFF
>.|.|TRBV4-3|TRBJ1-4
TGCGCCAGCAGCCCTTGGAATAATGAAAAACTGTTTTTT
CASSPWNNEKLFF
>.|many|TRBV5-1|TRBJ2-3
TGCGCCAGCAGCTTTCCGGGCCGCACAGATACGCAGTATTTT
CASSFPGRTDTQYF
>TRBD2|.|TRBV6-2/TRBV6-3|TRBJ2-1
TGTGCCAGCAGCATGTGGACTAGCGGGAGCCTTTACAATGAGCAGTTCTTC
CASSMWTSGSLYNEQFF
>.|few|TRBV7-9|TRBJ2-1
TGTGCCAGCAGCTTAGGGCAGGGGACTAAGAATGAGCAGTTCTTC
CASSLGQGTKNEQFF
>.|.|TRBV29-1|TRBJ1-1
TGCAGCGCCGATTCGGGGGGCGAAAAGGCTTTCTTT
CSADSGGEKAFF
>.|many|TRBV27|TRBJ2-1
TGTGCCAGCAGTTTAGGCCCCTCGAATGAGCAGTTCTTC
CASSLGPSNEQFF